This TCR beta chain was recorded in a study of blood T cell repertoires in COVID-19. The data were produced by immunoSEQ multiplex PCR, yet TCRdb's version contains in-frame clones alone and is incomplete. The table shows 200,000 to 250,000 clones, with about four fifths occurring only once. CDR3 length: 14 residues. CDR1 is SEHNR, CDR2 FQNEAQ, per germline (reference sequence). V trimming: 4 bases; J trimming: 7 bases; junction bases outside the gene matches: 6. Those who participated ranged in age from roughly 18 to 89 years and resided in under 25 US areas. Cohort placement rested on clinical history that participants reported themselves.

The receptor was derived from a man between 60 and 70 years old who had recovered from COVID-19. Sequencing was performed on PBMCs or T cells enriched from blood (not recorded which). V usage is TRBV7-9 and J usage is TRBJ2-1; 8 bases map to TRBD1. This CDR3 reads CASSYATGVNEQFF. CDR3 DNA sequence: TGTGCCAGCAGCTACGCGACAGGGGTGAATGAGCAGTTCTTC.